The 32 T cell receptor beta chains below all came from one sample that was sequenced in a study of beta chain features in type 1 diabetes (dated by TCRdb to the late 2010s). Results the study describes overall, beyond this receptor: Type 1 diabetes patients showed a moderate but significant shortening of TCRB CDR3 length in all four CD4+ subsets.

The library came from the immunoSEQ multiplex PCR assay. The entire amount of isolated RNA was reverse transcribed using the High Capacity cDNA Reverse Transcription Kit, so the sequenced TCRB transcripts were expressed ones. This immuneACCESS table, as held by TCRdb, lists in-frame sequences with V and J called but not all clones. Of the missing ones, under half trace to an unresolved V gene in checked studies; the others have no known cause. The sample table records roughly 260,000 clones; around 21% of these occur just once. Clones ranked in the top ten supply approximately 0.029% of the sample. Their target antigens are unknown. The specimen was naive CD4+ T cells from blood. The cell subset or site label of this sample denotes: true naive CD4+ T cells. The receptor set was obtained from a woman aged 40 to 49 with type 1 diabetes.

The V gene is TRBV29-1, the J gene TRBJ2-5, with D tentatively TRBD2 (5 bases). This CDR3 has 13 residues. The germline V gene encodes CDR1 SQVTM and CDR2 ANQGSEA. Trimming pared 6 bases from V and 4 bases from J, leaving 15 bases between. The CDR3 DNA reads TGCAGCGTGGAGGCCCCGCTTGCAGAGACCCAGTACTTC. Encoded protein: CSVEAPLAETQYF.

This clone was seen a handful of times. This chain connects TRBV10-3 to TRBJ2-7; D perhaps matches TRBD2 (7 bases). CDR3 length: 16 amino acids. The germline gives CDR1 ENHRY, CDR2 SYGVKD. The V and J ends lost 6 bases and 0 bases respectively, with 18 bases between them. The DNA for the CDR3 is TGTGCCATCAGGTCCGGGGGGCTGGGGACCTCCTACGAGCAGTACTTC. Protein sequence: CAIRSGGLGTSYEQYF.

The V and J genes are TRBV28 and TRBJ1-4, with D maybe TRBD1 (6 bases). V dropped 6 bases and J dropped 8 bases, with 19 bases sitting between them. Looked up from germline, CDR1 is MDHEN and CDR2 is SYDVKM. This CDR3 contains 15 residues. CDR3 nucleotide sequence: TGTGCCAGCAGCGTTATTGGAACAGGGAAAGAAAAACTGTTTTTT. This gives the protein CASSVIGTGKEKLFF. The whole variable domain, remainder taken from reference TRBV28 and TRBJ1-4, is DVKVTQSSRYLVKRTGEKVFLECVQDMDHENMFWYRQDPGLGLRLIYFSYDVKMKEKGDIPEGYSVSREKKERFSLILESASTNQTSMYLCASSVIGTGKEKLFFGSGTQLSVL.

The chain is built from TRBV5-1 and TRBJ1-1; D is ambiguous. The CDR3 spans 13 residues. V was shortened by 5 bases and J by 1 base, with 9 bases between the two germline ends. In germline, CDR1 is SGHRS, CDR2 YFSETQ. CDR3 nucleotides: TGCGCCAGCAGTCAGTCTCCGAACACTGAAGCTTTCTTT. It specifies CASSQSPNTEAFF.

The rearrangement uses TRBV11-2 and TRBJ2-1; 14 bases map to TRBD2. With 4 bases clipped from V and 4 bases from J, the junction kept 12 bases outside the gene matches. The germline gives CDR1 SGHAT, CDR2 FQNNGV. The CDR3 runs 19 residues. The CDR3: CASSSLGTSGSGVYNEQFF. CDR3 in DNA: TGTGCCAGCAGCTCCCTCGGGACTAGCGGGAGCGGGGTTTACAATGAGCAGTTCTTC.

V is TRBV6-5 and J is TRBJ2-5; TRBD1 matches 7 bases. This CDR3 region has 14 residues. Looked up from germline, CDR1 is MNHEY and CDR2 is SVGAGI. V lost 6 bases, J lost 2 bases, and 6 bases stayed unmatched. The CDR3: CASSPGQLQETQYF. The CDR3 region has the DNA TGTGCCAGCAGCCCGGGACAGCTACAAGAGACCCAGTACTTC.

The chain recombines TRBV29-1 with TRBJ2-5, with 9 bases fitting TRBD1. With 3 bases clipped from V and 3 bases from J, the junction kept 5 bases outside the gene matches. CDR3 length: 14 residues. Germline CDR1 is SQVTM and CDR2 is ANQGSEA. The CDR3 here is CSVDRTGAEETQYF. The CDR3, as DNA: TGCAGCGTTGATAGGACAGGGGCGGAAGAGACCCAGTACTTC.

The V and J genes are TRBV6-6 and TRBJ1-6; TRBD1 is a possible D gene (6 bases). Germline V gene lookup returns CDR1 MNHNY and CDR2 SVGAGI (reference sequence). The V and J ends lost 5 bases and 7 bases respectively, with 12 bases between them. CDR3 length equals 14 residues. The CDR3 spells CASSPDRENSPLHF. CDR3 sequence (DNA): TGTGCCAGCAGTCCGGACAGAGAAAATTCACCCCTCCACTTT.

This chain joins TRBV4-1 and TRBJ2-7; a possible D gene is TRBD2 (6 bases). Trimming pared 8 bases from V and 4 bases from J, leaving 21 bases between. The CDR3 runs 15 residues. CDR1 is MGHRA, CDR2 YSYEKL, per germline. The DNA for the CDR3 is TGCGCCAGCCGAATCTCGACGGGCGGGGAGTACGAGCAGTACTTC. Translated: CASRISTGGEYEQYF.

This sequence joins TRBV19 and TRBJ2-2; weak D call: TRBD1 (6 bases). Germline V gene lookup returns CDR1 LNHDA and CDR2 SQIVND (reference sequence). V was trimmed by 5 bases and J by 3 bases, leaving 7 bases between them. This CDR3 spans 13 amino acids. The CDR3 DNA reads as TGTGCCAGTAGTGGGACACACACCGGGGAGCTGTTTTTT. As protein: CASSGTHTGELFF. Drawing the rest from reference TRBV19 and TRBJ2-2, the complete variable domain is DGGITQSPKYLFRKEGQNVTLSCEQNLNHDAMYWYRQDPGQGLRLIYYSQIVNDFQKGDIAEGYSVSREKKESFPLTVTSAQKNPTAFYLCASSGTHTGELFFGEGSRLTVL.

This clone has just a few counts. The gene calls are TRBV25-1 and TRBJ2-7; D remains unclear. The CDR3 contains 11 residues. CDR1 is MGHDK, CDR2 SYGVNS, per germline. Trimming left V 1 base short and J 7 bases short, with 5 bases between. The CDR3 DNA follows: TGTGCCAGCAGTGAATTCGGGGAGCAGTACTTC. Protein sequence: CASSEFGEQYF.

A few counts support this clone. The V call is TRBV5-1, the J call TRBJ2-1; 7 bases match TRBD1. Trimming at V came to 5 bases and at J to 8 bases, leaving 16 bases not matched to a gene. CDR1 SGHRS and CDR2 YFSETQ come from the germline V gene. The CDR3 totals 16 residues. DNA for the CDR3: TGCGCCAGCAGGCTTAGGGCAGGGGGAAAAGAGGATGAGCAGTTCTTC. It yields the protein CASRLRAGGKEDEQFF.

This clone showed up just a few times. The chain is built from TRBV30 and TRBJ2-1; possible D gene TRBD1, 5 bases. This CDR3 is 12 amino acids long. Germline V CDR1 and CDR2: GTSNPN, SVGIG (reference sequence). V dropped 2 bases and J dropped 10 bases, with 12 bases sitting between them. The CDR3, as DNA: TGTGCCTGGAGTTACACTTACAGGGAGCAGTTCTTC. It translates to CAWSYTYREQFF.

This clone was seen a handful of times. The CDR3 DNA sequence: TGTGCCAGCAGCTCGAGCGGGAGGCCCCGGGAGACCCAGTACTTC. Amino acid sequence: CASSSSGRPRETQYF. The chain links TRBV7-2 to TRBJ2-5; TRBD2 aligns across 9 bases. Trimming took 4 bases from V and 5 from J; bases not matched to a gene: 8. The germline CDR1 and CDR2 sequences are SGHTA and FQGNSA. This CDR3 contains 15 residues.

This clone was counted a few times. The V gene is TRBV4-3, the J gene TRBJ1-3, with D unresolved. Germline CDR1 and CDR2: LGHNA and YSLEER. V was pared by 0 bases and J by 3 bases, with 15 bases between. The CDR3 runs to 17 residues. CDR3 DNA: TGCGCCAGCAGCCAAGATTCGCCGTGGGGAGGTGGAAACACCATATATTTT. Translating gives CASSQDSPWGGGNTIYF.

This chain connects TRBV28 to TRBJ2-5; TRBD2 aligns across 9 bases. Germline V gene data show CDR1 as MDHEN and CDR2 as SYDVKM. The J segment lost 1 base and the V segment lost 5 bases, leaving 8 bases of the junction unmatched. The CDR3 length is 16 residues. As DNA, the CDR3 is TGTGCCAGCAGTCACACGATGACTAGCGGCCAAGAGACCCAGTACTTC. Its translation: CASSHTMTSGQETQYF.

This clone was picked up a small number of times. The rearrangement uses TRBV28 and TRBJ2-4, with D perhaps TRBD1 (5 bases). V lost 3 bases and J lost 9, with 21 bases in between. The CDR3 contains 16 residues. Per the germline V gene, CDR1 is MDHEN and CDR2 is SYDVKM. This CDR3 is CASSLTASPSNSIQYF. In DNA, the CDR3 is TGTGCCAGCAGTTTGACAGCCTCCCCTTCAAATTCCATTCAGTACTTC.

About this clone itself: The sample holds other DNA sequences that translate to the same CDR3. CDR3 loop: CSARRDYEQYF. The CDR3, as DNA: TGCAGTGCTAGACGGGACTACGAGCAGTACTTC. This chain uses TRBV20-1 with TRBJ2-7; the D gene is possibly TRBD2 (5 bases). The CDR3 extends over 11 amino acids. Trimming removed 2 bases at V and 3 bases at J, with 5 bases between. Per germline, CDR1 DFQATT and CDR2 SNEGSKA (reference sequence).

CDR3 sequence: CATSSSRTGGTKNIQYF. CDR3 sequence (DNA): TGTGCCACCAGCTCGAGCCGGACAGGAGGAACCAAAAACATTCAGTACTTC. The chain links TRBV15 to TRBJ2-4; 7 bases fit TRBD1. Germline trimming cut 5 bases from V and 2 bases from J; bases unmatched to any gene: 12. Per the germline V gene, CDR1 is LNHNV and CDR2 is YYDKDF (reference sequence). CDR3 length: 17 residues.

With respect to this clone: The sample has other DNA sequences that encode this CDR3 too. The chain uses TRBV9 and TRBJ2-3; unclear D gene. The CDR3 runs 12 residues. Germline assignment: CDR1 SGDLS and CDR2 YYNGEE. V gave up 2 bases and J gave up 4 bases, with 5 bases separating them. CDR3 nucleotide sequence: TGTGCCAGCAGCGTTTCTGCAGATACGCAGTATTTT. It translates to CASSVSADTQYF.

The chain combines TRBV4-3 with TRBJ1-5, with 8 bases that match TRBD1. Trimming at V came to 4 bases and at J to 2 bases, leaving 10 bases not matched to a gene. The length of the CDR3 is 17 residues. Per germline, CDR1 LGHNA and CDR2 YSLEER. The CDR3 DNA sequence: TGCGCCAGCAGCCGATCCACCCAACAGGGGGGCAATCAGCCCCAGCATTTT. It codes for CASSRSTQQGGNQPQHF.

The chain carries TRBV29-1 and TRBJ1-4; D is perhaps TRBD1 (6 bases). Germline V gene data show CDR1 as SQVTM and CDR2 as ANQGSEA. The CDR3 runs 12 residues. Trimming cost V 4 bases and J 7 bases, with 10 bases left between them. As DNA, the CDR3 is TGCAGCGTTGCAGGGGACGGTGAAAAACTGTTTTTT. Protein sequence: CSVAGDGEKLFF.

The V and J genes are TRBV2 and TRBJ2-1; 8 bases are shared with TRBD1. The CDR3 runs 14 residues. V was pared by 5 bases and J by 9 bases, with 9 bases of the junction left unmatched. CDR1 and CDR2 (germline): SNHLY, FYNNEI. CDR3 sequence (DNA): TGTGCCAGCAGTTCGGGACAGGAGTGGGGTGAGCAGTTCTTC. Amino acids: CASSSGQEWGEQFF.

V and J are TRBV5-1 and TRBJ1-1; no reliable D call. V was trimmed by 0 bases and J by 1 base, leaving 10 bases between them. This CDR3 comprises 15 residues. Germline CDR1 and CDR2: SGHRS and YFSETQ. The CDR3 loop reads CASSLAAEWNTEAFF. CDR3 DNA: TGCGCCAGCAGCTTGGCCGCGGAATGGAACACTGAAGCTTTCTTT.

This clone has only a few counts. The V call is TRBV4-1, the J call TRBJ1-5; 9 bases fit TRBD1. Unmatched junction bases numbered 13, after V lost 1 base and J lost 0 bases. There are 20 residues in the CDR3. CDR1 and CDR2 (germline): MGHRA, YSYEKL. The CDR3 sequence is CASSQGNPGQGRISNQPQHF. The CDR3 DNA follows: TGCGCCAGCAGCCAAGGGAACCCGGGACAGGGTAGAATTAGCAATCAGCCCCAGCATTTT.

This clone was counted between two and nine times. The chain couples TRBV29-1 to TRBJ2-1; 7 bases match TRBD2. There are 14 residues in the CDR3. The junction had 5 bases not matched to a gene; V was cut back by 4 bases and J by 2 bases. CDR1 is SQVTM and CDR2 is ANQGSEA in the germline V gene. Here the CDR3 reads CSVVGTNTYNEQFF. The CDR3 nucleotides read TGCAGCGTTGTTGGGACTAACACCTACAATGAGCAGTTCTTC.

In its sample, this clone was seen a few times. This rearrangement joins TRBV2 to TRBJ2-1; 8 nucleotides line up with TRBD2. The CDR3 consists of 14 residues. With 4 bases clipped from V and 4 bases from J, the junction kept 3 bases outside the gene matches. Germline V CDR1 and CDR2: SNHLY, FYNNEI. The CDR3 sequence: CASSVREGYNEQFF. The CDR3 region has the DNA TGTGCCAGCAGTGTCCGGGAGGGTTACAATGAGCAGTTCTTC.

The rearrangement uses TRBV7-2 and TRBJ1-2, with 7 positions matching TRBD1. V trimming: 2 bases; J trimming: 4 bases; junction bases outside the gene matches: 4. The CDR3 totals 14 residues. Looked up from germline, CDR1 is SGHTA and CDR2 is FQGNSA. The CDR3 region is CASSLNRGSYGYTF. In DNA, the CDR3 is TGTGCCAGCAGCTTAAACAGGGGCTCCTATGGCTACACCTTC.

The V and J genes are TRBV14 and TRBJ2-1, with D unresolved. The CDR3 runs 17 residues. V lost 0 bases to trimming and J lost 5 bases, with 17 bases between them. CDR1 and CDR2 (germline): SGHDN, FVKESK. The CDR3 DNA reads as TGTGCCAGCAGCCAAGACTCGCACGGAGCGATTGACAATGAGCAGTTCTTC. Its protein is CASSQDSHGAIDNEQFF.

The chain couples TRBV7-3 to TRBJ2-1; D gene unclear. Germline-derived CDR1 and CDR2 are SGHTA and FQGTGA. The CDR3 runs to 14 residues. V lost 4 bases and J 0 bases, leaving 7 bases between the germline ends. The CDR3 nucleotides are TGTGCCAGCAGCTCCTCGAGCTCCTACAATGAGCAGTTCTTC. This codes for CASSSSSSYNEQFF.

With regard to this clone: Relative to the germline gene, one junction end is altered; a read error may explain this. The rearrangement links TRBV11-1 to TRBJ2-2; TRBD1 agrees at 8 bases. The CDR3 extends over 17 amino acids. Germline V gives CDR1 SGHAT, CDR2 FQDESV (reference sequence). In nucleotides, the CDR3 is TGTGCCAGCAGTTTAGGACCCGGGACAGGGAACACCGGGGAGCTGTTTTTT. Its translation: CASSLGPGTGNTGELFF.

The chain joins TRBV4-3 to TRBJ1-2; TRBD1 is a possible D gene (5 bases). Per germline, CDR1 LGHNA and CDR2 YSLEER. This CDR3 is built from 16 residues. V lost 0 bases and J 3 bases, leaving 14 bases between the germline ends. The CDR3 here is CASSQEVQGRYYGYTF. The CDR3 nucleotides are TGCGCCAGCAGCCAAGAGGTCCAGGGAAGGTACTATGGCTACACCTTC.